One and the same sample provided the 9 T cell receptor beta chains below, sequenced in a study of T cells after yellow fever vaccination. Each CDR3 protein is one row after TCRdb ran MiXCR on the 5' RACE reads. Here the sample spans 200,000 to 300,000 distinct CDR3 sequences, under 15% being singletons. The specimen was CD4+ T cells sorted from PBMCs, collected 45 days after the yellow fever booster vaccination. The receptors here all came from a man aged 25 to 40 who received the YFV17D yellow fever vaccine.

CDR3 coding DNA: TGTGCCAGCAGCCACCGGGGGTCGGGCTACACCTTC. It specifies CASSHRGSGYTF. The chain uses TRBV3-1 and TRBJ1-2; D is perhaps TRBD1 (5 bases). This CDR3 is 12 amino acids long. With 3 bases removed from V and 8 bases from J, the gap between germline ends came to 10 bases. Looked up from germline, CDR1 is LGHDT and CDR2 is YNNKEL (reference sequence).

In its sample, this clonotype was seen many times. This sequence joins TRBV7-8 and TRBJ2-3; D is unclear. The germline CDR1 and CDR2 sequences are SGHVS and FQNEAQ. The CDR3 runs 12 residues. Trimming took 5 bases from V and 6 from J, leaving 9 bases between them. The CDR3 reads CASSLLVDTQYF. CDR3 sequence (DNA): TGTGCCAGCAGCCTCCTTGTGGATACGCAGTATTTT.

This clonotype was found many times. The rearrangement uses TRBV12-3 or TRBV12-4 and TRBJ1-1; 9 bases line up with TRBD1. The ends lost 4 bases at V and 0 bases at J; junction bases unmatched: 9. The CDR3 covers 17 residues. The CDR3 nucleotides read TGTGCCAGCAGTTCGCAACAGGGGGCGGGAGTGAACACTGAAGCTTTCTTT. Translating it yields CASSSQQGAGVNTEAFF.

The chain uses TRBV5-5 and TRBJ1-1; D is unclear. The germline V and J ends were trimmed by 2 bases and 8 bases, with 10 bases remaining between them. The CDR3 totals 12 residues. CDR1 is SGHKS, CDR2 YYEKEE, per germline (reference sequence). The CDR3, as DNA: TGTGCCAGCAGCTTTTTAGGATACGAAGCTTTCTTT. Translation: CASSFLGYEAFF.

This clonotype was detected only a few times. The chain uses TRBV10-3 and TRBJ1-4; unclear D gene. V lost 6 bases, J lost 7 bases, and 12 bases lay in between. There are 13 residues in the CDR3. Germline CDR1 reads ENHRY; CDR2 reads SYGVKD. In DNA, the CDR3 is TGTGCCATCAGACGATCAGAGCCTGAAAAACTGTTTTTT. As protein: CAIRRSEPEKLFF.

Only a few counts were recorded for this clonotype. The chain couples TRBV7-9 to TRBJ1-2, with D possibly being TRBD1 (5 bases). Trimming removed 1 base at V and 4 bases at J, with 10 bases between. This CDR3 is built from 14 residues. Germline-derived CDR1 and CDR2 are SEHNR and FQNEAQ (reference sequence). DNA of the CDR3: TGTGCCAGCAGCTTAGGCGGGACGGTCTATGGCTACACCTTC. Protein sequence: CASSLGGTVYGYTF. Full variable domain (outside the CDR3, taken from reference TRBV7-9 and TRBJ1-2): DTGVSQNPRHKITKRGQNVTFRCDPISEHNRLYWYRQTLGQGPEFLTYFQNEAQLEKSRLLSDRFSAERPKGSFSTLEIQRTEQGDSAMYLCASSLGGTVYGYTFGSGTRLTVV.

V and J are TRBV20-1 and TRBJ1-2; a weak D match, TRBD1 (5 bases). V lost 1 base and J lost 7, with 13 bases in between. The CDR3 totals 13 residues. Germline CDR1 and CDR2: DFQATT and SNEGSKA (reference sequence). CDR3 in DNA: TGCAGTGCTAGAGGGTCGGGGGTCGGTGGCTACACCTTC. Translated, it gives CSARGSGVGGYTF.

This clonotype was seen many times. The chain is built from TRBV20-1 and TRBJ2-1, with TRBD2 matching 7 bases. The junction had 15 bases not matched to a gene; V was cut back by 6 bases and J by 10 bases. Germline V gene data show CDR1 as DFQATT and CDR2 as SNEGSKA (reference sequence). This CDR3 is 14 amino acids long. The chain's CDR3 is CSAIKGLDVLEQFF. CDR3 bases: TGCAGTGCCATTAAAGGACTAGATGTCCTCGAGCAGTTCTTC.

This clonotype appeared a few times. The rearrangement joins TRBV15 to TRBJ2-1; D is unclear. Trimming shortened V by 0 bases and J by 13 bases, and 13 bases separated the two germline ends. This CDR3 contains 13 residues. Looked up from germline, CDR1 is LNHNV and CDR2 is YYDKDF (reference sequence). The CDR3 loop reads CATSREVPRPQFF. The DNA of the CDR3 is TGTGCCACCAGCAGAGAGGTACCACGCCCCCAGTTCTTC. Supplemented by reference TRBV15 and TRBJ2-1, the full variable domain reads DAMVIQNPRYQVTQFGKPVTLSCSQTLNHNVMYWYQQKSSQAPKLLFHYYDKDFNNEADTPDNFQSRRPNTSFCFLDIRSPGLGDTAMYLCATSREVPRPQFFGPGTRLTVL.